These T cell receptor beta chains were read from a single sample in a study of blood T cells in healthy people across ages. One entry per CDR3 protein results from TCRdb running MiXCR on the 5' RACE reads. The table records 700,000 to 950,000 distinct CDR3 sequences, 55% to 75% of them present only once. Input material: blood. These receptors originate from a man aged 30-40 years in good health. CDR3s include the opening cysteine and the closing phenylalanine or tryptophan. The D gene is left open where the match is weak. Only some rows state a clone size, as once, few, many or a class for expanded clones.

d_gene: .
len: 13
j_gene: TRBJ1-6
v_gene: TRBV6-5
abundance: .
CDR3nt: TGTGCCAGCAGGGATGGTTCGGGTTCACCCCTCCACTTT
CDR3aa: CASRDGSGSPLHF

d_gene: .
len: 17
j_gene: TRBJ2-1
v_gene: TRBV5-1
abundance: .
CDR3nt: TGCGCCAGCAGCTTGGTGGGGGGGGGACAGGCGGATCATGAGCAGTTCTTC
CDR3aa: CASSLVGGGQADHEQFF

d_gene: TRBD2
len: 15
j_gene: TRBJ2-5
v_gene: TRBV28
abundance: .
CDR3nt: TGTGCCAGCAGTTCTAGCGGGAGCCGTCGTGAGACCCAGTACTTC
CDR3aa: CASSSSGSRRETQYF

d_gene: TRBD1
len: 13
j_gene: TRBJ2-7
v_gene: TRBV20-1
abundance: .
CDR3nt: TGCAGTGCCGTTACAGGGGGCGCGGGCGAGCAGTACTTC
CDR3aa: CSAVTGGAGEQYF

d_gene: TRBD1
len: 16
j_gene: TRBJ2-1
v_gene: TRBV6-2/TRBV6-3
abundance: once
CDR3nt: TGTGCCAGCAGGCCTAACCGGGACAGGCAGAACAATGAGCAGTTCTTC
CDR3aa: CASRPNRDRQNNEQFF

d_gene: .
len: 14
j_gene: TRBJ2-1
v_gene: TRBV9
abundance: .
CDR3nt: TGTGCCAGCAGCCCTGCTTACTCCTACAATGAGCAGTTCTTC
CDR3aa: CASSPAYSYNEQFF

d_gene: .
len: 14
j_gene: TRBJ2-3
v_gene: TRBV20-1
abundance: .
CDR3nt: TGCAGTGCTAGAGTCCCACCGGCCACAGATACGCAGTATTTT
CDR3aa: CSARVPPATDTQYF

d_gene: TRBD2
len: 17
j_gene: TRBJ2-1
v_gene: TRBV15
abundance: few
CDR3nt: TGTGCCACCAGCAGATCCTCCAGCGGGAACTCCTACAATGAGCAGTTCTTC
CDR3aa: CATSRSSSGNSYNEQFF

d_gene: TRBD2
len: 17
j_gene: TRBJ2-3
v_gene: TRBV10-3
abundance: .
CDR3nt: TGTGCCATCAGACCCGGGAGCGGGGGGTCAAGCACAGATACGCAGTATTTT
CDR3aa: CAIRPGSGGSSTDTQYF

d_gene: TRBD2
len: 10
j_gene: TRBJ2-4
v_gene: TRBV28
abundance: .
CDR3nt: TGTGCCAGCAGGGGGACTAGGGCGTACTTC
CDR3aa: CASRGTRAYF

d_gene: .
len: 13
j_gene: TRBJ2-5
v_gene: TRBV20-1
abundance: .
CDR3nt: TGCAGTGCTAGTACGGGGGCTCAAGAGACCCAGTACTTC
CDR3aa: CSASTGAQETQYF

d_gene: TRBD2
len: 16
j_gene: TRBJ2-1
v_gene: TRBV3-1
abundance: .
CDR3nt: TGTGCCAGCAGCCCGCGGTTAGCGGGAGTTAAGAATGAGCAGTTCTTC
CDR3aa: CASSPRLAGVKNEQFF

d_gene: .
len: 11
j_gene: TRBJ2-7
v_gene: TRBV28
abundance: many
CDR3nt: TGTGCCAGCAGTCGACTCTACGAGCAGTACTTC
CDR3aa: CASSRLYEQYF

d_gene: TRBD2
len: 15
j_gene: TRBJ2-1
v_gene: TRBV29-1
abundance: few
CDR3nt: TGCAGCGTTGAAGATTTTGGGACTAGCACAAATGAGCAGTTCTTC
CDR3aa: CSVEDFGTSTNEQFF

d_gene: TRBD1
len: 15
j_gene: TRBJ1-5
v_gene: TRBV13
abundance: .
CDR3nt: TGTGCCAGCAGCTCCGACAGGGGCAGCAATCAGCCCCAGCATTTT
CDR3aa: CASSSDRGSNQPQHF

d_gene: .
len: 15
j_gene: TRBJ1-5
v_gene: TRBV12-3/TRBV12-4
abundance: .
CDR3nt: TGTGCCAGCAGTTCCCGGTCAAATAGCAATCAGCCCCAGCATTTT
CDR3aa: CASSSRSNSNQPQHF

d_gene: .
len: 12
j_gene: TRBJ2-7
v_gene: TRBV16
abundance: .
CDR3nt: TGTGCCAGCAGCCGGGTCCGGAACGAGCAGTACTTC
CDR3aa: CASSRVRNEQYF